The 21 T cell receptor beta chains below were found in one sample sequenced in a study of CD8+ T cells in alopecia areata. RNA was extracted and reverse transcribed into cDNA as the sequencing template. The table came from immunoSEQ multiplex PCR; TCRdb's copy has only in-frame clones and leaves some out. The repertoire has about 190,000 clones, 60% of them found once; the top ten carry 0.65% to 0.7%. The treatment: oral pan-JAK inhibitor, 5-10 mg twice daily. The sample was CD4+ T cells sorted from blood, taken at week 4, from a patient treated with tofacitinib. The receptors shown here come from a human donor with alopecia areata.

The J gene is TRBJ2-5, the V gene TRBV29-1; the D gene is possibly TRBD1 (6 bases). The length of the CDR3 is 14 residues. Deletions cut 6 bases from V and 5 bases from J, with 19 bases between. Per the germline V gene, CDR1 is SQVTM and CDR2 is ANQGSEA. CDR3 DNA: TGCAGCGTAGCGTCAGGGGTCTCATGGGAGACCCAGTACTTC. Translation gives CSVASGVSWETQYF.

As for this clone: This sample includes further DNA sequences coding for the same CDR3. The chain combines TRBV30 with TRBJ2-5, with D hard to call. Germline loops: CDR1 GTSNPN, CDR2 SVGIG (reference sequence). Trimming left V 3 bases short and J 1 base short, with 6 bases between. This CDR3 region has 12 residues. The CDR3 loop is CAWSPTQETQYF. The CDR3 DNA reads TGTGCCTGGAGCCCAACCCAAGAGACCCAGTACTTC.

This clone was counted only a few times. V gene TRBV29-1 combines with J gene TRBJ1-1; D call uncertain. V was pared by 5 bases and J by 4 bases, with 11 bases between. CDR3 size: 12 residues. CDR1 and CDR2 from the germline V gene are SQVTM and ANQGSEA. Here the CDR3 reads CSVSAGGTEAFF. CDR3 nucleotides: TGCAGCGTTTCTGCTGGTGGCACTGAAGCTTTCTTT.

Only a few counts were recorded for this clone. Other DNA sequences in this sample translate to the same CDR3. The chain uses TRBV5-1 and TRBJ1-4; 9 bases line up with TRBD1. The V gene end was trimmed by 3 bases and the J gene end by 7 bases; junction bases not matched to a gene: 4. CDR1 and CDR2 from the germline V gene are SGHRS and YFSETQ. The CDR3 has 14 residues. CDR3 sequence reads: CASSSGQGREKLFF. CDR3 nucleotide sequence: TGCGCCAGCAGCTCGGGACAGGGTCGTGAAAAACTGTTTTTT.

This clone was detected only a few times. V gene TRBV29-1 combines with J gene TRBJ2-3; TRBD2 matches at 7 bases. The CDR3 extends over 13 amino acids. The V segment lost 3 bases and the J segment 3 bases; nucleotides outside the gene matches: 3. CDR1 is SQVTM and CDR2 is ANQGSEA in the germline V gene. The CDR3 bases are TGCAGCGTTGACAGAGCGGGAACAGATACGCAGTATTTT. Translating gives CSVDRAGTDTQYF.

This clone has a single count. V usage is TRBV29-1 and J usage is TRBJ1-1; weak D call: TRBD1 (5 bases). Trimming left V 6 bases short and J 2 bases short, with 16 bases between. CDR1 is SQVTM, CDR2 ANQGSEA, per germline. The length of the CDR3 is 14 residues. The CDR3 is CSVGLTATNTEAFF. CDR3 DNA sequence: TGCAGCGTCGGCCTGACAGCTACTAACACTGAAGCTTTCTTT.

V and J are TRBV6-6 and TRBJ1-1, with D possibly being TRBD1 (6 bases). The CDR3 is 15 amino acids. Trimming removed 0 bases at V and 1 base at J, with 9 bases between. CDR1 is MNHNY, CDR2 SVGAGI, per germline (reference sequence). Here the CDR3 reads CASSYSGGQNTEAFF. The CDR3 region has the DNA TGTGCCAGCAGTTACTCGGGGGGACAGAACACTGAAGCTTTCTTT.

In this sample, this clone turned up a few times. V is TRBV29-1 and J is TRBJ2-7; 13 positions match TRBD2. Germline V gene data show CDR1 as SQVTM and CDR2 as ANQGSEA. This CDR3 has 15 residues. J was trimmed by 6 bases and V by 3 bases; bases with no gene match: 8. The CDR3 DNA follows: TGCAGCGTTGACCTCCGGACTAGCGGGAGAGGCGAGCAGTACTTC. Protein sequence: CSVDLRTSGRGEQYF.

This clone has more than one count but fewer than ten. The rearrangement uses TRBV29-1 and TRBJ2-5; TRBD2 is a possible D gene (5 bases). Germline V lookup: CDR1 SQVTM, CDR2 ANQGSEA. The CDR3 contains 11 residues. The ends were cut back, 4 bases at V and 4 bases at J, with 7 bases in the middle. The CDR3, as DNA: TGCAGCGTTGGGCTAGCAGAGACCCAGTACTTC. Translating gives CSVGLAETQYF.

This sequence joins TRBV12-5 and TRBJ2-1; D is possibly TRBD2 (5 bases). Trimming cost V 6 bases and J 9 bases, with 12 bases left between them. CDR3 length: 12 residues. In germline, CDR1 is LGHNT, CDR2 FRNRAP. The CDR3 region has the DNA TGTGCTAGTGGAGCTCCCGCGGGTGAGCAGTTCTTC. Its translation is CASGAPAGEQFF.

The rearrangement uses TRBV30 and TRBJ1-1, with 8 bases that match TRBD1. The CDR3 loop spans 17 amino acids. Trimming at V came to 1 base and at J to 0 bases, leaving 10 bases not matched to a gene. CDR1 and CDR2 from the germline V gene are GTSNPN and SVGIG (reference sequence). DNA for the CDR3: TGTGCCTGGAGTGAGTCTGGCAGGGGGCGGGTGAACACTGAAGCTTTCTTT. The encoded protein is CAWSESGRGRVNTEAFF.

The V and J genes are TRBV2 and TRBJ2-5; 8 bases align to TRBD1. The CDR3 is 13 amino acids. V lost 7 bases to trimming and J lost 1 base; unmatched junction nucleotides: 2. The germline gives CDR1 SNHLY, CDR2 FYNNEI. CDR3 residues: CASTGQAQETQYF. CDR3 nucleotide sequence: TGTGCCAGCACGGGACAGGCCCAAGAGACCCAGTACTTC.

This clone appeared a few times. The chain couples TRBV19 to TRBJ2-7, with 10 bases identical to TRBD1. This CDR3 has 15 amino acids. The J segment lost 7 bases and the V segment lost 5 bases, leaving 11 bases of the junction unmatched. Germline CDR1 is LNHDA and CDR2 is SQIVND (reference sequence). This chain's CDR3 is CASSSWDRGFQEQYF. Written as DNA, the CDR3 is TGTGCCAGTAGTTCCTGGGACAGGGGATTCCAGGAGCAGTACTTC.

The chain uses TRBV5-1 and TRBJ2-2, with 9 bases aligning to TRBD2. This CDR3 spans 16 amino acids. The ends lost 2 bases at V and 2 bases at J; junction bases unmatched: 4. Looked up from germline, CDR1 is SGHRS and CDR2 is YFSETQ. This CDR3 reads CASSFRLADNTGELFF. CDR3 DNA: TGCGCCAGCAGCTTCAGACTAGCGGATAACACCGGGGAGCTGTTTTTT.

For the CDR3, the DNA is TGTGCCAGCTCACCACCGGGGATGGAGACCCAGTACTTC. Translating it yields CASSPPGMETQYF. The V and J genes are TRBV18 and TRBJ2-5, with D hard to call. Germline CDR1 is KGHSH and CDR2 is LQKENI. This CDR3 comprises 13 residues. Trimming removed 0 bases from V and 5 bases from J, with 7 bases in between.

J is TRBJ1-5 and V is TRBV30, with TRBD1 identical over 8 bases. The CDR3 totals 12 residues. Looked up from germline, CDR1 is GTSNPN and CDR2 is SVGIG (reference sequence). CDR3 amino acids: CACRGPDQPQHF. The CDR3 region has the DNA TGTGCATGCAGGGGGCCGGATCAGCCCCAGCATTTT.

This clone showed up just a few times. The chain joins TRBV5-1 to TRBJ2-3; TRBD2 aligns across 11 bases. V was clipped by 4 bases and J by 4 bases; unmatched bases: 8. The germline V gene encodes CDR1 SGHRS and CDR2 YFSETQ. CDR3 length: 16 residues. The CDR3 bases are TGCGCCAGCAGCCCCTATGGGACTAGCGGCGCAGATACGCAGTATTTT. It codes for CASSPYGTSGADTQYF. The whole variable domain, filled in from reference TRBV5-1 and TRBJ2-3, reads KAGVTQTPRYLIKTRGQQVTLSCSPISGHRSVSWYQQTPGQGLQFLFEYFSETQRNKGNFPGRFSGRQFSNSRSEMNVSTLELGDSALYLCASSPYGTSGADTQYFGPGTRLTVL.

The DNA for the CDR3 is TGTGCCAGCAGTTTATCAGGAGGGCCAGAGCAGTTCTTC. Its translation is CASSLSGGPEQFF. The rearrangement uses TRBV27 and TRBJ2-1, with TRBD2 as a possible D gene (6 bases). CDR1 and CDR2 from the germline V gene are MNHEY and SMNVEV (reference sequence). Trimming took 0 bases from V and 10 from J, leaving 10 bases between them. This CDR3 comprises 13 residues.

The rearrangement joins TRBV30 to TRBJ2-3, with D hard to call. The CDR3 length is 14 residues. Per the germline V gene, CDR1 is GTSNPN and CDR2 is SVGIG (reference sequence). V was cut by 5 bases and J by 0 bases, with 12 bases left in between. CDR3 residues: CAWGPQTSTDTQYF. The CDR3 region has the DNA TGTGCCTGGGGCCCCCAGACTAGCACAGATACGCAGTATTTT.

CDR3 coding DNA: TGTGCCAGCAGCTTAGCGGGACACTACGAGCAGTACTTC. It is translated as CASSLAGHYEQYF. The gene calls are TRBV7-2 and TRBJ2-7; a possible D gene is TRBD1 (6 bases). This CDR3 region has 13 residues. The V gene lost 0 bases and the J gene lost 3 bases, with 6 bases spanning the gap. Germline assignment: CDR1 SGHTA and CDR2 FQGNSA.

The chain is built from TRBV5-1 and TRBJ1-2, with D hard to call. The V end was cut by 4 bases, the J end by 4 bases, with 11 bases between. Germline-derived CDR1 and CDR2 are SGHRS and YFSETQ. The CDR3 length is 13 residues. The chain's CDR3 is CASSHDSTYGYTF. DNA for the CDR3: TGCGCCAGCAGCCATGACTCCACCTATGGCTACACCTTC.